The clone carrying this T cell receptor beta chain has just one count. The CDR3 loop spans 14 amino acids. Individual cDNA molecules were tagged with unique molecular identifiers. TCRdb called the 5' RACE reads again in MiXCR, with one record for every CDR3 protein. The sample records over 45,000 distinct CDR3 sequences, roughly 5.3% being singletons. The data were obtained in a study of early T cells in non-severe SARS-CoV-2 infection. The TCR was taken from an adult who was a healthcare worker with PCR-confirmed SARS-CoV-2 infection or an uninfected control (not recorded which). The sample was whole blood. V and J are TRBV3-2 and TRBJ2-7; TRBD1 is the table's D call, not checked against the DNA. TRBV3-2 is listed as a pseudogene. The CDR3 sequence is CASSPIGMSYEQYF. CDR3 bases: TGTGCCAGCAGCCCCATCGGGATGTCCTACGAGCAGTACTTC.